Listed here are 27 T cell receptor beta chains from one sample, sequenced in a study of blood T cell repertoires in COVID-19. Repertoires were generated with immunoSEQ multiplex PCR, while TCRdb's copy carries only in-frame clones and drops some. The sample includes around 200,000 clones, about nine tenths seen only once; the top ten take about 1.2%. Specimen: PBMCs or T cells enriched from blood (not recorded which). The receptors were gathered from a man aged 30-40 years who had recovered from COVID-19.

This chain uses TRBV4-3 with TRBJ2-5, with a possible D match to TRBD1 (5 bases). The V and J ends lost 2 bases and 5 bases respectively, with 15 bases between them. The CDR3 spans 15 residues. CDR1 and CDR2 (germline): LGHNA, YSLEER. This CDR3 is CASSQTASQGETQYF. The CDR3 region has the DNA TGCGCCAGCAGCCAAACGGCCAGCCAGGGCGAGACCCAGTACTTC.

The chain couples TRBV2 to TRBJ2-1; D perhaps matches TRBD1 (5 bases). The germline V gene has CDR1 SNHLY and CDR2 FYNNEI. V was cut by 7 bases and J by 7 bases, with 20 bases left in between. CDR3 length equals 15 residues. CDR3 region: CASKGDRSLGNEQFF. The CDR3 DNA reads TGTGCCAGCAAGGGTGACAGAAGTCTTGGGAATGAGCAGTTCTTC.

This clone was detected a few times. V usage is TRBV7-2 and J usage is TRBJ1-3; a weak D match, TRBD1 (5 bases). Germline V gives CDR1 SGHTA, CDR2 FQGNSA. The V end lost 4 bases, the J end lost 4 bases, and 14 bases lay between the germline ends. There are 15 residues in the CDR3. CDR3 loop: CASSSDWQGGNTIYF. The CDR3 DNA sequence: TGTGCCAGCAGCTCCGACTGGCAGGGAGGAAACACCATATATTTT.

This clone has a handful of counts. The chain carries TRBV7-2 and TRBJ2-5, with TRBD2 matching over 8 bases. V was clipped by 3 bases and J by 3 bases; unmatched bases: 3. The CDR3 is made up of 14 amino acids. Germline V lookup: CDR1 SGHTA, CDR2 FQGNSA. The chain's CDR3 is CASSFGTSEETQYF. As DNA, the CDR3 is TGTGCCAGCAGCTTTGGGACTAGTGAAGAGACCCAGTACTTC.

The V call is TRBV2, the J call TRBJ1-5; D unresolved. Germline loops: CDR1 SNHLY, CDR2 FYNNEI. V lost 2 bases, J lost 0 bases, and 8 bases lay in between. The CDR3 spans 15 residues. The DNA for the CDR3 is TGTGCCAGCAGTGAAACTATGGTTAGCAATCAGCCCCAGCATTTT. Translation gives CASSETMVSNQPQHF.

The chain couples TRBV6-1 to TRBJ2-2; D is ambiguous. The CDR3 has 12 residues. Trimming took off 3 bases at V and 7 bases at J, with 6 bases between the two ends. Germline CDR1 MNHNS, CDR2 SASEGT. The CDR3 region is CASSELSGELFF. As DNA, the CDR3 is TGTGCCAGCAGTGAGCTAAGCGGGGAGCTGTTTTTT.

This clone was picked up a small number of times. The chain couples TRBV7-9 to TRBJ2-3; 7 bases are a match to TRBD1. Unmatched junction bases numbered 1, after V lost 6 bases and J lost 1 base. Germline CDR1 is SEHNR and CDR2 is FQNEAQ (reference sequence). The CDR3 spans 13 residues. The CDR3 is CASSQGGTDTQYF. As DNA, the CDR3 is TGTGCCAGCAGTCAGGGGGGCACAGATACGCAGTATTTT.

V and J are TRBV4-3 and TRBJ1-6; D remains unclear. The V gene lost 3 bases and the J gene lost 7 bases, with 13 bases spanning the gap. The V gene's germline CDR1 is LGHNA and CDR2 YSLEER. This CDR3 comprises 15 residues. CDR3 in amino acids: CASSQTGRTNSPLHF. Written as DNA, the CDR3 is TGCGCCAGCAGCCAGACGGGGAGAACCAATTCACCCCTCCACTTT.

This clone was counted only a few times. The junction departs from the called germline gene at one end, perhaps through a read error. V is TRBV7-7 and J is TRBJ2-2; TRBD1 agrees at 8 bases. The CDR3 loop spans 15 amino acids. The V gene's germline CDR1 is SSHAT and CDR2 FNYEAQ (reference sequence). The CDR3 is CASSFGTGNTGELFF. CDR3 bases: TGTGCTAGCAGCTTCGGGACAGGGAACACCGGGGAGCTGTTTTTT.

The J gene is TRBJ1-5, the V gene TRBV6-4; D is unclear. The CDR3 consists of 17 residues. Germline-derived CDR1 and CDR2 are MRHNA and SNTAGT. V was shortened by 2 bases and J by 0 bases, with 14 bases between the two germline ends. CDR3 sequence: CASSDSHPTSSNQPQHF. CDR3 nucleotide sequence: TGTGCCAGCAGTGACAGCCACCCGACATCTAGCAATCAGCCCCAGCATTTT.

This clone was recorded only once. The genes are TRBV19 and TRBJ2-4, with D maybe TRBD1 (5 bases). The CDR3 loop spans 16 amino acids. Per germline, CDR1 LNHDA and CDR2 SQIVND (reference sequence). Trimming removed 3 bases from V and 1 base from J, with 13 bases in between. CDR3 nucleotides: TGTGCCAGTAGTATTGGTGGTCGACAGGCCAAAAACATTCAGTACTTC. This sequence encodes CASSIGGRQAKNIQYF.

The V gene is TRBV9, the J gene TRBJ1-6; D possibly corresponds to TRBD1 (6 bases). The V end was cut by 0 bases, the J end by 8 bases, with 12 bases between. The CDR3 runs to 15 residues. Per the germline V gene, CDR1 is SGDLS and CDR2 is YYNGEE. CDR3 sequence: CASSVGQDGDSPLHF. CDR3 bases: TGTGCCAGCAGCGTAGGACAGGATGGAGATTCACCCCTCCACTTT.

The DNA of the CDR3 is TGTGCCAGCAGCTTAGGGGACACAGGGACCCAGTACTTC. Its translation is CASSLGDTGTQYF. The chain has TRBV7-8 and TRBJ2-5; possible D gene TRBD1, 6 bases. V was cut by 1 base and J by 7 bases, with 10 bases left in between. The CDR3 length is 13 residues. Germline V gives CDR1 SGHVS, CDR2 FQNEAQ. The whole variable domain, filled in from reference TRBV7-8 and TRBJ2-5, reads GAGVSQSPRYKVAKRGQDVALRCDPISGHVSLFWYQQALGQGPEFLTYFQNEAQLDKSGLPSDRFFAERPEGSVSTLKIQRTQQEDSAVYLCASSLGDTGTQYFGPGTRLLVL.

Only one count was recorded for this clone. V is TRBV6-7 and J is TRBJ1-5; 7 nucleotides line up with TRBD1. TRBV6-7 is classed as an ORF, of uncertain function. Unmatched junction bases numbered 1, after V lost 2 bases and J lost 3 bases. The CDR3 runs 14 residues. The CDR3 loop is CASSYGTVNQPQHF. CDR3 nucleotides: TGTGCCAGCAGTTACGGGACAGTCAATCAGCCCCAGCATTTT.

The chain employs TRBV28 and TRBJ1-5; 9 nucleotides line up with TRBD1. The CDR3 has 16 residues. CDR1 is MDHEN, CDR2 SYDVKM, per germline. With V trimmed by 5 bases and J by 0 bases, 5 bases remained unmatched. CDR3 protein: CASSEGQGISNQPQHF. The CDR3 DNA reads TGTGCCAGCAGTGAGGGACAGGGAATTAGCAATCAGCCCCAGCATTTT.

V and J are TRBV5-4 and TRBJ1-2; no clear D. Per the germline V gene, CDR1 is SGHNT and CDR2 is YYREEE (reference sequence). Deletions cut 0 bases from V and 2 bases from J, with 5 bases between. This CDR3 is 13 amino acids long. The CDR3 loop is CASSLAQNYGYTF. The CDR3 DNA follows: TGTGCCAGCAGCTTGGCCCAAAACTATGGCTACACCTTC.

V and J are TRBV10-3 and TRBJ2-7, with D possibly matching TRBD1 (6 bases). Germline V CDR1 and CDR2: ENHRY, SYGVKD. Trimming shortened V by 0 bases and J by 0 bases, and 9 bases separated the two germline ends. There are 15 residues in the CDR3. The CDR3 bases are TGTGCCATCAGTGAGTCTCACAGGGCCTCCTACGAGCAGTACTTC. Encoded protein: CAISESHRASYEQYF.

The chain uses TRBV12-3 or TRBV12-4 and TRBJ2-7; a possible D gene is TRBD1 (6 bases). The CDR3 length is 13 residues. With 10 bases removed from V and 1 base from J, the gap between germline ends came to 14 bases. Written as DNA, the CDR3 is TGTGCCACCAGACACAGGGAGTCCTACGAGCAGTACTTC. Residues: CATRHRESYEQYF.

This clone was seen only once. CDR3 amino acids: CASSFRLVTSGLKETQYF. CDR3 coding DNA: TGTGCCAGCAGCTTCCGTTTGGTCACTAGCGGGTTAAAAGAGACCCAGTACTTC. This rearrangement joins TRBV7-6 to TRBJ2-5; 9 bases are shared with TRBD2. Germline CDR1 SGHVS, CDR2 FNYEAQ. The ends lost 3 bases at V and 3 bases at J; junction bases unmatched: 14. The CDR3 has 18 amino acids.

The CDR3 loop reads CASSLSQGYEQYF. The CDR3 DNA reads TGTGCCAGTAGTCTATCCCAGGGGTACGAGCAGTACTTC. The chain couples TRBV19 to TRBJ2-7; D is possibly TRBD1 (6 bases). CDR3 length: 13 residues. Per the germline V gene, CDR1 is LNHDA and CDR2 is SQIVND (reference sequence). The V gene lost 5 bases and the J gene lost 4 bases, with 12 bases spanning the gap.

Here the CDR3 reads CASSDSDRGEQYF. DNA for the CDR3: TGTGCCAGCAGTGACTCGGACAGGGGCGAGCAGTACTTC. The chain couples TRBV6-4 to TRBJ2-7, with TRBD1 identical over 9 bases. This CDR3 has 13 residues. Germline assignment: CDR1 MRHNA and CDR2 SNTAGT. After removal of 0 bases from V and 6 bases from J, the junction contained 0 bases not matched to a gene.

Only a few counts were recorded for this clone. V usage is TRBV10-1 and J usage is TRBJ2-1; perhaps TRBD1 as D (6 bases). The germline V and J ends were trimmed by 6 bases and 7 bases, with 22 bases remaining between them. The CDR3 loop spans 16 amino acids. Germline V gene data show CDR1 as WNHNN and CDR2 as SYGVQD (reference sequence). DNA for the CDR3: TGCGCCAGCAGCGCACTACAGGGAGAGGGTACGAATGAGCAGTTCTTC. Translation gives CASSALQGEGTNEQFF.

The chain carries TRBV27 and TRBJ1-1, with a weak D call TRBD1 (6 bases). The CDR3 is made up of 13 amino acids. V lost 5 bases, J lost 3 bases, and 10 bases lay in between. CDR1 and CDR2 from the germline V gene are MNHEY and SMNVEV (reference sequence). CDR3 DNA sequence: TGTGCCAGCAGTCTTGGACAGTACACTGAAGCTTTCTTT. Translated, it gives CASSLGQYTEAFF.

The chain joins TRBV29-1 to TRBJ1-5; 7 positions agree with TRBD1. The CDR3 is 15 amino acids. CDR1 SQVTM and CDR2 ANQGSEA come from the germline V gene. With 4 bases clipped from V and 4 bases from J, the junction kept 10 bases outside the gene matches. CDR3 nucleotides: TGCAGCGTTGTACCCAGGGGGGATGGTAATCAGCCCCAGCATTTT. Its translation is CSVVPRGDGNQPQHF. Full variable domain (remainder filled in from reference TRBV29-1 and TRBJ1-5): SAVISQKPSRDICQRGTSLTIQCQVDSQVTMMFWYRQQPGQSLTLIATANQGSEATYESGFVIDKFPISRPNLTFSTLTVSNMSPEDSSIYLCSVVPRGDGNQPQHFGDGTRLSIL.

The chain uses TRBV25-1 and TRBJ1-2, with TRBD1 as a possible D gene (6 bases). Germline-derived CDR1 and CDR2 are MGHDK and SYGVNS. V dropped 3 bases and J dropped 4 bases, with 6 bases sitting between them. The CDR3 loop spans 12 amino acids. CDR3 protein: CASSDRGYGYTF. CDR3 sequence (DNA): TGTGCCAGCAGTGACAGGGGCTATGGCTACACCTTC.

The chain joins TRBV7-9 to TRBJ2-3, with TRBD2 matching 13 bases. The CDR3 totals 19 residues. The germline CDR1 and CDR2 sequences are SEHNR and FQNEAQ (reference sequence). V lost 6 bases, J lost 0 bases, and 12 bases stayed unmatched. CDR3 region: CASRPGLAGTFTSTDTQYF. CDR3 nucleotides: TGTGCCAGCAGACCGGGACTAGCGGGAACGTTTACTAGCACAGATACGCAGTATTTT.

The V gene is TRBV6-2 or TRBV6-3, the J gene TRBJ2-4, with 9 bases fitting TRBD2. Trimming at V came to 0 bases and at J to 5 bases, leaving 11 bases not matched to a gene. CDR1 is MNHEY, CDR2 SVGEGT, per germline. The CDR3 has 18 residues. The CDR3 bases are TGTGCCAGCAGTTACTCTGTGCGGGAGGGCCGATTCCAAAACATTCAGTACTTC. Translated, it gives CASSYSVREGRFQNIQYF.